The 24 T cell receptor beta chains below all came from one sample that was sequenced in a study of CXCR3-negative and CXCR3-positive naive CD8 T cells. Overall study findings and caveats: Compared with CXCR3-negative naive cells, CXCR3-positive naive cells showed more hydrophobic TRB CDR3s.

Their recognized antigens are unknown. cDNA libraries for TRB were generated by 5' RACE incorporating UMI labels. TCRdb reprocessed the 5' RACE reads, keeping one entry per CDR3 protein, no DNA. The specimen's table records some 150,000 distinct CDR3 sequences. The sample was naive CXCR3+ CD8+ T cells from blood. Sample subset: CD45RO-CCR7+CD27+CD95- naive CD8+ T cells expressing CXCR3 (TNR3+). Receptors were obtained from a human donor in good health. Some clones in this sample may be carry-over from other donors' samples.

The rearrangement links TRBV7-3 to TRBJ2-1; TCRdb's D call of TRBD2 is untestable without DNA. Germline V gene sequence: CDR1 SGHTA, CDR2 FQGTGA. The CDR3 contains 13 residues. CDR3 amino acids: CASSAGPYNEQFF.

This rearrangement joins TRBV28 to TRBJ2-5; the TCRdb call, TRBD1, lacks DNA for checking. The CDR3 runs to 15 residues. Germline V gene sequence: CDR1 MDHEN, CDR2 SYDVKM. The CDR3 spells CASSPPTYRLETQYF.

This chain uses TRBV5-1 with TRBJ1-3. Per the germline V gene, CDR1 is SGHRS and CDR2 is YFSETQ. This CDR3 comprises 15 residues. CDR3 loop: CASSPFDRRESTIYF.

The CDR3 spells CSARDSLSYEQYF. The rearrangement links TRBV29-1 to TRBJ2-7; as DNA is missing, the TRBD1 call by TCRdb cannot be tested. The CDR3 has 13 amino acids. The germline V gene has CDR1 SQVTM and CDR2 ANQGSEA.

This chain joins TRBV12-3 or TRBV12-4 and TRBJ2-3; TCRdb picks TRBD1, but there is no DNA to check that call. There are 16 residues in the CDR3. This CDR3 is CASSFLGDGDTDTQYF.

The rearrangement uses TRBV7-9 and TRBJ2-1; TCRdb designates TRBD2, a call that cannot be tested without DNA. Germline CDR1 reads SEHNR; CDR2 reads FQNEAQ (reference sequence). CDR3 length: 19 residues. CDR3 sequence: CASSPAGPSTSGEGYEQFF.

The chain has TRBV21-1 and TRBJ2-5; without DNA, the TCRdb call of TRBD1 cannot be checked. TRBV21-1 is a documented pseudogene. This CDR3 is built from 13 residues. The CDR3: CASSKDRSVAQYF.

The chain joins TRBV7-9 to TRBJ2-6; the TRBD2 assignment by TCRdb is unverifiable without DNA. Germline V gene lookup returns CDR1 SEHNR and CDR2 FQNEAQ (reference sequence). The CDR3 runs to 20 residues. CDR3 protein: CASSLAVSGLAESGANVLTF.

The chain recombines TRBV3-1 with TRBJ2-1. Germline loops: CDR1 LGHDT, CDR2 YNNKEL (reference sequence). The CDR3 runs to 16 residues. The CDR3 is CASSRPSAATRNEQFF.

This chain joins TRBV6-5 and TRBJ1-1; the TCRdb call, TRBD1, lacks DNA for checking. CDR3 length equals 14 residues. The germline gives CDR1 MNHEY, CDR2 SVGAGI. The CDR3 sequence: CASSSTGLVTEAFF.

The chain couples TRBV15 to TRBJ2-7; no DNA is available, so the TRBD1 call from TCRdb remains unchecked. The length of the CDR3 is 11 residues. Germline-derived CDR1 and CDR2 are LNHNV and YYDKDF (reference sequence). CDR3 amino acids: CATGQGNEQYF. Looking up the rest from reference TRBV15 and TRBJ2-7 gives the full variable domain: DAMVIQNPRYQVTQFGKPVTLSCSQTLNHNVMYWYQQKSSQAPKLLFHYYDKDFNNEADTPDNFQSRRPNTSFCFLDIRSPGLGDTAMYLCATGQGNEQYFGPGTRLTVT.

The chain combines TRBV7-9 with TRBJ1-1. Germline V gene data show CDR1 as SEHNR and CDR2 as FQNEAQ (reference sequence). The CDR3 has 12 residues. This CDR3 is CASSGIDTEALF. Together with reference TRBV7-9 and TRBJ1-1, the CDR3 gives the full variable domain: DTGVSQNPRHKITKRGQNVTFRCDPISEHNRLYWYRQTLGQGPEFLTYFQNEAQLEKSRLLSDRFSAERPKGSFSTLEIQRTEQGDSAMYLCASSGIDTEALFGQGTRLTVV.

The chain combines TRBV7-3 with TRBJ2-1; as DNA is missing, the TRBD1 call by TCRdb cannot be tested. CDR3 length equals 15 residues. The germline gives CDR1 SGHTA, CDR2 FQGTGA. The chain's CDR3 is CASSLTGRGLNEQFF.

The chain joins TRBV5-1 to TRBJ1-1; TCRdb names TRBD1, which stays unverified in the absence of DNA. Germline V gene lookup returns CDR1 SGHRS and CDR2 YFSETQ. This CDR3 contains 14 residues. The CDR3 region is CASSGTGGHTEAFF.

This chain joins TRBV28 and TRBJ1-1; the TRBD1 assignment by TCRdb is unverifiable without DNA. Germline V gene lookup returns CDR1 MDHEN and CDR2 SYDVKM. CDR3 length: 12 residues. The CDR3: CASRDGDTEAFF. The entire variable domain, with the rest obtained from reference TRBV28 and TRBJ1-1, is as follows: DVKVTQSSRYLVKRTGEKVFLECVQDMDHENMFWYRQDPGLGLRLIYFSYDVKMKEKGDIPEGYSVSREKKERFSLILESASTNQTSMYLCASRDGDTEAFFGQGTRLTVV.

The chain couples TRBV28 to TRBJ2-1. The CDR3 is made up of 13 amino acids. Germline values: CDR1 MDHEN, CDR2 SYDVKM. CDR3 protein: CASSFLGPNEQFF.

The V gene is TRBV7-9, the J gene TRBJ1-4. The CDR3 has 13 residues. Germline assignment: CDR1 SEHNR and CDR2 FQNEAQ (reference sequence). CDR3 sequence: CASSNGENEKLFF. The full variable domain, in which reference TRBV7-9 and TRBJ1-4 provide the parts outside the CDR3, is DTGVSQNPRHKITKRGQNVTFRCDPISEHNRLYWYRQTLGQGPEFLTYFQNEAQLEKSRLLSDRFSAERPKGSFSTLEIQRTEQGDSAMYLCASSNGENEKLFFGSGTQLSVL.

This chain connects TRBV7-9 to TRBJ1-1. Germline V CDR1 and CDR2: SEHNR, FQNEAQ (reference sequence). The CDR3 has 13 amino acids. This chain's CDR3 is CASSGRDFFGAFF.

The V call is TRBV6-5, the J call TRBJ1-5; as DNA is missing, the TRBD1 call by TCRdb cannot be tested. The CDR3 has 14 amino acids. From germline, CDR1 is MNHEY and CDR2 SVGAGI. The CDR3 reads CASSIGQGNQPQHF.

The chain is built from TRBV6-5 and TRBJ1-3; TCRdb indicates TRBD1, and absent DNA this call remains unverified. This CDR3 is 15 amino acids long. CDR1 is MNHEY, CDR2 SVGAGI, per germline. CDR3 loop: CASSYGTGAGNTIYF.

The V gene is TRBV7-9, the J gene TRBJ2-7. The CDR3 has 12 amino acids. Germline lookup yields CDR1 SEHNR and CDR2 FQNEAQ (reference sequence). The CDR3 sequence: CASSFGDYEQYF.

The genes are TRBV28 and TRBJ2-2; the TCRdb D gene call, TRBD2, has no DNA to confirm it. CDR3 length: 16 residues. In germline, CDR1 is MDHEN, CDR2 SYDVKM. CDR3 sequence: CASSLKGPRSAGELFF.

The V and J genes are TRBV4-1 and TRBJ2-3. CDR3 length equals 15 residues. The germline V gene has CDR1 MGHRA and CDR2 YSYEKL. This CDR3 reads CASSQDQTAADTQYF.

This sequence joins TRBV7-2 and TRBJ2-2; TCRdb picks TRBD2, but there is no DNA to check that call. The germline V gene has CDR1 SGHTA and CDR2 FQGNSA. The length of the CDR3 is 18 residues. The CDR3 here is CASSGRVASAIRTGELFF.